This is a list of T cell receptor beta chains from one sample in a study of control samples from healthy donors and cancer patients. Clones were read by immunoSEQ multiplex PCR, and TCRdb kept only the in-frame ones, dropping some. The table shows about 69,000 clones, with roughly 84% occurring only once. The sequencing input was PBMCs. Every receptor here comes from a woman between 50 and 59 years old with lung cancer. Both conserved end residues are part of each CDR3. A D gene is named only where the DNA matches it firmly. Only some rows state a clone size, as once, few, many or a class for expanded clones.

V gene	J gene	D gene	clone size	CDR3 protein	CDR3 DNA
TRBV6-5	TRBJ1-5	NA	medium-sized	CASIKEGYNQPQHF	TGTGCCAGCATCAAGGAAGGGTACAATCAGCCCCAGCATTTT
TRBV6-2/TRBV6-3	TRBJ1-1	NA	NA	CASSYIVGGMNTEAFF	TGTGCCAGCAGTTACATAGTCGGGGGAATGAACACTGAAGCTTTCTTT
TRBV28	TRBJ2-2	TRBD2	NA	CASSFGLAGGPGELFF	TGTGCCAGCAGTTTCGGTCTAGCGGGGGGGCCCGGGGAGCTGTTTTTT
TRBV9	TRBJ2-1	TRBD2	NA	CASSVEGGGDYNEQFF	TGTGCCAGCAGCGTAGAGGGTGGGGGGGACTACAATGAGCAGTTCTTC
TRBV24-1	TRBJ2-5	TRBD2	NA	CATSDSQGTSIETQYF	TGTGCCACCAGTGATTCCCAGGGGACTAGCATAGAGACCCAGTACTTC
TRBV5-4	TRBJ1-1	NA	NA	CASSFGRAPEAFF	TGTGCCAGCAGCTTCGGCCGGGCCCCTGAAGCTTTCTTT
TRBV6-6	TRBJ1-2	NA	NA	CASSYSRGGADYGYTF	TGTGCCAGCAGTTACTCGAGGGGGGGCGCGGACTATGGCTACACCTTC
TRBV20-1	TRBJ2-3	NA	NA	CSARGLDTQYF	TGCAGTGCAAGGGGACTAGATACGCAGTATTTT
TRBV6-5	TRBJ1-1	NA	NA	CASSTGWGNTEAFF	TGTGCCAGCAGTACAGGGTGGGGGAACACTGAAGCTTTCTTT
TRBV10-3	TRBJ1-2	NA	NA	CAISPTGSDYGYTF	TGTGCCATCAGTCCAACAGGCTCCGACTATGGCTACACCTTC
TRBV7-9	TRBJ1-6	TRBD1	NA	CASSRRDSELSSYNSPLHF	TGTGCCAGCAGCCGCCGGGACAGCGAATTGAGCTCCTATAATTCACCCCTCCACTTT
TRBV7-2	TRBJ2-5	NA	NA	CASNQEINEETQYF	TGTGCCAGCAATCAGGAGATAAACGAAGAGACCCAGTACTTC
TRBV7-8	TRBJ2-2	NA	NA	CASSPARSRVTGELFF	TGTGCCAGCAGCCCGGCGAGGTCCAGGGTCACCGGGGAGCTGTTTTTT
TRBV7-8	TRBJ1-5	NA	NA	CASSLAQSNQPQHF	TGTGCCAGCAGCTTAGCACAGAGCAATCAGCCCCAGCATTTT
TRBV7-9	TRBJ2-4	NA	NA	CASSLAGGAKNIQYF	TGTGCCAGCAGCTTAGCGGGAGGAGCCAAAAACATTCAGTACTTC
TRBV7-8	TRBJ1-2	NA	NA	CASSFRDGNYGYTF	TGTGCCAGCAGCTTCCGGGACGGAAACTATGGCTACACCTTC
TRBV6-5	TRBJ1-1	NA	NA	CAGSYSGTNTEAFF	TGTGCCGGCAGTTACTCAGGGACGAACACTGAAGCTTTCTTT
TRBV6-5	TRBJ1-2	NA	NA	CASSYSNIKNNYGYTF	TGTGCCAGCAGTTACTCGAATATCAAAAATAACTATGGCTACACCTTC
TRBV28	TRBJ1-5	TRBD1	once	CASRSGDRANQPQHF	TGTGCCAGCAGGTCGGGGGACAGGGCAAATCAGCCCCAGCATTTT
TRBV5-1	TRBJ2-2	NA	NA	CASSLGGHTGELFF	TGCGCCAGCAGCTTGGGGGGGCACACCGGGGAGCTGTTTTTT
TRBV24-1	TRBJ2-7	NA	NA	CATSEASSSYEQYF	TGTGCCACCAGTGAGGCTTCCTCCTCCTACGAGCAGTACTTC
TRBV19	TRBJ1-1	NA	NA	CASSSGTSLNTEAFF	TGTGCCAGTAGTTCGGGGACAAGTTTGAACACTGAAGCTTTCTTT
TRBV25-1	TRBJ1-2	TRBD1	few	CASSEGDRGYGYTF	TGTGCCAGCAGTGAAGGGGACAGGGGCTATGGCTACACCTTC
TRBV30	TRBJ2-7	NA	NA	CAWSVSQPYEQYF	TGTGCCTGGAGTGTAAGTCAGCCCTACGAGCAGTACTTC
TRBV7-2	TRBJ2-1	NA	NA	CASTMSSYNEQFF	TGTGCCAGTACAATGAGCTCCTACAATGAGCAGTTCTTC
TRBV30	TRBJ1-1	NA	few	CAWSMATGKTTEAFF	TGTGCCTGGAGTATGGCAACAGGGAAAACCACTGAAGCTTTCTTT
TRBV7-9	TRBJ2-7	TRBD1	NA	CASSWTGGSYEQYF	TGTGCCAGCAGCTGGACAGGGGGCTCCTACGAGCAGTACTTC
TRBV29-1	TRBJ2-7	NA	NA	CSGANPGFDIQNYEQYF	TGCAGCGGGGCCAATCCGGGGTTTGACATCCAGAACTACGAGCAGTACTTC
TRBV5-1	TRBJ2-7	TRBD2	NA	CASSRTSGEYEQYF	TGCGCCAGCAGCCGGACTAGCGGGGAATACGAGCAGTACTTC
TRBV6-5	TRBJ2-2	TRBD2	NA	CASSYMAGGPPGELFF	TGTGCCAGCAGTTATATGGCGGGGGGGCCGCCCGGGGAGCTGTTTTTT
TRBV9	TRBJ2-2	NA	NA	CASSVQEPGELFF	TGTGCCAGCAGCGTACAGGAACCCGGGGAGCTGTTTTTT
TRBV5-4	TRBJ1-1	NA	once	CASSGGGGEPTEAFF	TGTGCCAGCAGCGGAGGAGGAGGGGAGCCCACTGAAGCTTTCTTT
TRBV24-1	TRBJ2-4	NA	NA	CATSESRAKNIQYF	TGTGCCACCAGTGAGTCCAGAGCCAAAAACATTCAGTACTTC
TRBV29-1	TRBJ2-5	TRBD1	NA	CSVTGVQTQYF	TGCAGCGTTACAGGGGTTCAGACCCAGTACTTC
TRBV29-1	TRBJ2-7	NA	NA	CSVESGVLPYEQYF	TGCAGCGTTGAATCAGGGGTATTACCTTACGAGCAGTACTTC
TRBV7-2	TRBJ1-4	NA	few	CASRTRGGQTNEKLFF	TGTGCCAGCAGAACTCGAGGGGGGCAGACTAATGAAAAACTGTTTTTT
TRBV29-1	TRBJ1-1	TRBD1	once	CSVAGTGQSNTEAFF	TGCAGCGTTGCGGGGACAGGTCAGAGTAACACTGAAGCTTTCTTT
TRBV7-3	TRBJ1-1	TRBD1	few	CASSLDRGNTEAFF	TGTGCCAGCAGCTTGGACAGGGGGAACACTGAAGCTTTCTTT
TRBV7-2	TRBJ2-6	NA	once	CASSSSGANVLTF	TGTGCCAGCAGCTCGTCCGGGGCCAACGTCCTGACTTTC
TRBV9	TRBJ2-7	NA	few	CASSVMQGSSYEQYF	TGTGCCAGCAGCGTTATGCAGGGGAGCTCCTACGAGCAGTACTTC
TRBV4-3	TRBJ2-2	NA	NA	CASSQDGVSGELFF	TGCGCCAGCAGCCAAGATGGGGTATCCGGGGAGCTGTTTTTT
TRBV28	TRBJ2-1	NA	NA	CASSFLGSGSLYNEQFF	TGTGCCAGCAGTTTCTTAGGTAGCGGAAGCTTATACAATGAGCAGTTCTTC
TRBV27	TRBJ2-1	NA	NA	CASSSDTQGSYNEQFF	TGTGCCAGCAGTTCGGACACGCAAGGCTCCTACAATGAGCAGTTCTTC
TRBV5-1	TRBJ2-5	NA	NA	CASSLTGQDQETQYF	TGCGCCAGCAGCTTGACAGGGCAGGACCAAGAGACCCAGTACTTC
TRBV6-6	TRBJ1-3	NA	NA	CASRPTGHTIYF	TGTGCCAGCAGGCCTACAGGGCACACCATATATTTT
TRBV9	TRBJ1-3	NA	NA	CASSVAGNTIYF	TGTGCCAGCAGCGTAGCAGGAAACACCATATATTTT
TRBV6-5	TRBJ1-5	NA	NA	CASSPGAGQPQHF	TGTGCCAGCAGCCCAGGGGCGGGACAGCCCCAGCATTTT
TRBV11-2	TRBJ2-7	NA	NA	CASSLVRGYEQYF	TGTGCCAGCAGCTTAGTGCGGGGCTACGAGCAGTACTTC
TRBV6-6	TRBJ1-1	NA	NA	CASSYRGGGAFF	TGTGCCAGCAGTTACCGGGGAGGGGGAGCTTTCTTT
TRBV10-3	TRBJ2-1	NA	NA	CAISEGRNEQFF	TGTGCCATCAGTGAAGGGCGAAATGAGCAGTTCTTC
TRBV6-5	TRBJ1-2	TRBD1	NA	CASSRGQDSVSGYTF	TGTGCCAGCTCGAGGGGACAGGACTCCGTTTCTGGCTACACCTTC
TRBV5-1	TRBJ2-3	TRBD1	NA	CASSQGQPSTDTQYF	TGCGCCAGCAGCCAGGGACAGCCTAGCACAGATACGCAGTATTTT
TRBV28	TRBJ1-1	NA	NA	CASSLWAYTEAFF	TGTGCCAGCAGTTTATGGGCGTACACTGAAGCTTTCTTT
TRBV7-8	TRBJ2-4	NA	NA	CASSVSGLAKNIQYF	TGTGCCAGCAGCGTCTCCGGGTTAGCCAAAAACATTCAGTACTTC
TRBV7-7	TRBJ2-3	NA	NA	CASSLFQGIGDTQYF	TGTGCCAGCAGCTTATTTCAGGGGATAGGGGATACGCAGTATTTT
TRBV15	TRBJ1-1	TRBD1	NA	CATSSGTGWERRNTEAFF	TGTGCCACCAGCAGTGGGACAGGATGGGAAAGGAGGAACACTGAAGCTTTCTTT
TRBV6-4	TRBJ2-3	NA	NA	CASSDERADTQYF	TGTGCCAGCAGTGACGAGCGGGCAGATACGCAGTATTTT